The 18 T cell receptor beta chains below were found in one sample sequenced in a study of metastatic and nonmetastatic thyroid tumors. Treatment of any kind had been given to no patient before thyroid surgery. TCRdb reanalyzed the PCR reads with MiXCR. The data contain a few thousand clones, 34% of them singletons. Sequencing input: adjacent normal tissue. The source is a male donor with papillary thyroid cancer or a benign thyroid nodule (not recorded which). Some clones in this sample may be carry-over from other donors' samples.

This clone was detected a few times. The chain combines TRBV20-1 with TRBJ1-6; the D is unclear. Germline CDR1 reads DFQATT; CDR2 reads SNEGSKA (reference sequence). V dropped 0 bases and J dropped 5 bases, with 5 bases sitting between them. This CDR3 spans 13 amino acids. The chain's CDR3 is CSARDLNNSPLHF. In nucleotides, the CDR3 is TGCAGTGCTAGAGATCTTAATAATTCACCCCTCCACTTT.

In its sample, this clone is large. V usage is TRBV12-3 or TRBV12-4 and J usage is TRBJ2-1; 13 bases line up with TRBD2. The CDR3 contains 16 residues. The J segment lost 9 bases and the V segment lost 1 base, leaving 6 bases of the junction unmatched. CDR3 protein: CASSLGTSGRIGEQFF. In DNA form, the CDR3 reads TGTGCCAGCAGTTTAGGGACTAGCGGGAGAATAGGTGAGCAGTTCTTC.

This clone was detected only a few times. The DNA of the CDR3 is TGTGCCAGCAGCTTTGACGGTGAAGCTTTCTTT. It codes for CASSFDGEAFF. This chain joins TRBV7-2 and TRBJ1-1; D not certain. Germline loops: CDR1 SGHTA, CDR2 FQGNSA. V was pared by 3 bases and J by 7 bases, with 6 bases between. The CDR3 length is 11 residues.

In its sample, this clone was seen a few times. A read error may produce the germline difference seen at one junction end. The rearrangement uses TRBV2 and TRBJ2-1, with 15 positions matching TRBD2. The CDR3 consists of 12 residues. From germline, CDR1 is SNHLY and CDR2 FYNNEI. CDR3 loop: CDSRTSGRGQFF. The CDR3 DNA reads as TGCGACTCCCGGACTAGCGGGAGGGGGCAGTTCTTC.

By proportion, this clone is medium-sized. The chain combines TRBV13 with TRBJ2-7; possibly TRBD2 for D (7 bases). CDR1 and CDR2 from the germline V gene are PRHDT and FYEKMQ (reference sequence). The CDR3 totals 16 residues. V was cut by 0 bases and J by 0 bases, with 12 bases left in between. The CDR3 coding sequence is TGTGCCAGCAGCTTAGGCCGGGGGGCCAGCTCCTACGAGCAGTACTTC. Protein product: CASSLGRGASSYEQYF.

In this sample, this clone turned up a few times. Other DNA sequences of this sample code for an identical CDR3. As DNA, the CDR3 is TGTGCCAGCAGCTCACCGGGACAGCAAGAGACCCAGTACTTC. It codes for CASSSPGQQETQYF. This chain joins TRBV28 and TRBJ2-5, with 7 bases identical to TRBD1. The trim removed 6 bases at V and 2 bases at J, leaving 6 bases unmatched. The length of the CDR3 is 14 residues. Germline lookup yields CDR1 MDHEN and CDR2 SYDVKM.

This clone has only a few counts. This chain links TRBV2 with TRBJ2-7, with D maybe TRBD2 (6 bases). Trimming removed 8 bases at V and 3 bases at J, with 14 bases between. Germline V gene lookup returns CDR1 SNHLY and CDR2 FYNNEI. The CDR3 loop spans 13 amino acids. CDR3 nucleotide sequence: TGTGCCAGCGCCCCGGGACTTGGCTACGAGCAGTACTTC. Its protein product is CASAPGLGYEQYF. Based on the CDR3 plus reference TRBV2 and TRBJ2-7, the full variable domain is EPEVTQTPSHQVTQMGQEVILRCVPISNHLYFYWYRQILGQKVEFLVSFYNNEISEKSEIFDDQFSVERPDGSNFTLKIRSTKLEDSAMYFCASAPGLGYEQYFGPGTRLTVT.

This clone was detected ten times or more. This chain links TRBV6-4 with TRBJ2-2; D remains ambiguous. Trimming shortened V by 3 bases and J by 0 bases, and 2 bases separated the two germline ends. The CDR3 covers 13 residues. Per germline, CDR1 MRHNA and CDR2 SNTAGT. CDR3 region: CASSEANTGELFF. The CDR3 nucleotides are TGTGCCAGCAGTGAAGCGAACACCGGGGAGCTGTTTTTT.

This clone is medium-sized. The rearrangement joins TRBV20-1 to TRBJ2-7; 9 bases align to TRBD2. The CDR3 spans 16 residues. Germline assignment: CDR1 DFQATT and CDR2 SNEGSKA (reference sequence). Unmatched junction bases numbered 7, after V lost 1 base and J lost 0 bases. The CDR3 DNA reads TGCAGTGCTAGAGGTGGACTAGCGCCGAGCTCCTACGAGCAGTACTTC. It translates to CSARGGLAPSSYEQYF.

V gene TRBV11-2 combines with J gene TRBJ1-1, with 7 positions matching TRBD1. V lost 6 bases to trimming and J lost 3 bases; unmatched junction nucleotides: 7. CDR3 length: 14 amino acids. Germline V gene lookup returns CDR1 SGHAT and CDR2 FQNNGV. CDR3 region: CASRSGGGYTEAFF. DNA of the CDR3: TGTGCCAGCAGGTCAGGGGGAGGTTACACTGAAGCTTTCTTT.

This chain links TRBV6-4 with TRBJ2-2; 7 nucleotides match TRBD2. The CDR3 contains 14 residues. The V gene end was trimmed by 6 bases and the J gene end by 3 bases; junction bases not matched to a gene: 4. Germline loops: CDR1 MRHNA, CDR2 SNTAGT. The CDR3 spells CASRRLADTGELFF. Here the CDR3 DNA reads TGTGCCAGCAGAAGACTAGCAGACACCGGGGAGCTGTTTTTT.

CDR3 sequence: CSARLANYNEQFF. In nucleotides, the CDR3 is TGCAGTGCTAGACTAGCGAACTACAATGAGCAGTTCTTC. This chain links TRBV20-1 with TRBJ2-1; D is possibly TRBD2 (6 bases). V dropped 2 bases and J dropped 3 bases, with 8 bases sitting between them. Per the germline V gene, CDR1 is DFQATT and CDR2 is SNEGSKA (reference sequence). The CDR3 has 13 residues.

The chain recombines TRBV28 with TRBJ2-7, with D hard to call. The CDR3 consists of 13 residues. The germline V and J ends were trimmed by 5 bases and 3 bases, with 11 bases remaining between them. CDR1 and CDR2 from the germline V gene are MDHEN and SYDVKM. CDR3 in amino acids: CASSRYGFYEQYF. The CDR3 DNA reads TGTGCCAGCAGTCGTTACGGGTTCTACGAGCAGTACTTC.

V and J are TRBV5-1 and TRBJ2-5; 8 positions match TRBD1. The junction had 8 bases not matched to a gene; V was cut back by 4 bases and J by 6 bases. This CDR3 is built from 14 residues. CDR1 and CDR2 from the germline V gene are SGHRS and YFSETQ. The CDR3 nucleotides read TGCGCCAGCAGCCCTGGACAGGGTGAGAAGACCCAGTACTTC. Amino acid sequence: CASSPGQGEKTQYF.

This clone was seen a handful of times. This chain links TRBV6-9 with TRBJ1-5; D is unclear. The CDR3 totals 13 residues. Trimming removed 2 bases at V and 1 base at J, with 3 bases between. Germline CDR1 MNHGY, CDR2 SVAAGI. The CDR3: CASSYESNQPQHF. The CDR3 DNA is TGTGCCAGCAGTTATGAGAGCAATCAGCCCCAGCATTTT.

This clone was counted only a few times. As DNA, the CDR3 is TGTGCCAGCACAGGGGCCTGGGGATGGACTTACGAGCAGTACTTC. This translates into CASTGAWGWTYEQYF. V and J are TRBV6-1 and TRBJ2-7; the D gene is possibly TRBD1 (6 bases). CDR1 is MNHNS, CDR2 SASEGT, per germline. V was clipped by 7 bases and J by 4 bases, with 20 bases between them. There are 15 residues in the CDR3.

The CDR3 spells CASTEMRGLAGGSAGELFF. CDR3 nucleotide sequence: TGTGCCAGCACCGAGATGAGGGGGCTAGCGGGAGGTAGCGCCGGGGAGCTGTTTTTT. This rearrangement joins TRBV12-3 or TRBV12-4 to TRBJ2-2, with 11 bases that match TRBD2. The CDR3 covers 19 residues. J gave up 6 bases and V 7 bases, and 19 bases lay outside the gene matches.

On this clone: The same CDR3 also results from other DNA sequences found in this sample. This chain connects TRBV10-3 to TRBJ1-5; 8 nucleotides match TRBD1. Germline loops: CDR1 ENHRY, CDR2 SYGVKD. There are 14 residues in the CDR3. V was clipped by 8 bases and J by 0 bases; unmatched bases: 3. The CDR3 protein is CAIGTGDSNQPQHF. The CDR3 DNA is TGTGCCATCGGGACAGGAGATAGCAATCAGCCCCAGCATTTT.